This T cell receptor (beta chain) was recorded in a study of cytomegalovirus exposure and HLA in healthy donors. The study's findings and limits: Cytomegalovirus-associated TCR beta chains were listed, numbering more than 150.

This PCR relied on a set of 60 Vbeta primers and 13 Jbeta primers. TCRdb keeps only in-frame clones here, not all; method: immunoSEQ multiplex PCR. This table has 180,000 or so clones, 75% to 85% appearing once. The CDR3 has 14 amino acids. Trimming cost V 1 base and J 5 bases; bases outside gene matches: 4. Germline CDR1 GTSNPN, CDR2 SVGIG (reference sequence). Details on this clone: Its cognate antigen is unknown.

The sequence came from a man aged 18 to 30 in good health and CMV-seronegative. The sequenced sample consisted of PBMCs. This rearrangement joins TRBV30 to TRBJ2-1; 8 positions agree with TRBD1. CDR3 protein: CAWSAGTGDNEQFF. Written as DNA, the CDR3 is TGTGCCTGGAGTGCCGGGACAGGTGACAATGAGCAGTTCTTC.